One sample yielded the 15 T cell receptor beta chains listed below, sequenced in a study of OX40 agonist ivuxolimab in advanced cancers. Receptors were amplified or captured by the immunoSEQ multiplex PCR assay. Not all clones reach the TCRdb copy of this immuneACCESS table, which keeps in-frame sequences only. Checked studies attribute under half of the gap to unresolved V genes and leave the rest unexplained. Counted in this sample were more than 95,000 clones; approximately 95% of them appeared once. The ten largest account for around 0.17% of the sample. Here the sequenced sample was CD4+ or CD8+ T cells sorted from blood, taken in a trial of the OX40 agonist ivuxolimab. The origin of the receptors is an adult with an advanced solid tumor such as melanoma, head and neck, liver or kidney cancer.

V is TRBV7-9 and J is TRBJ2-3; 7 bases map to TRBD2. Looked up from germline, CDR1 is SEHNR and CDR2 is FQNEAQ (reference sequence). J lost 5 bases, V lost 5 bases, and 19 bases had no gene match. CDR3 length equals 18 residues. CDR3 nucleotide sequence: TGTGCCAGCAGCCAACCCGGAGCGGGATTCACCACACTAGATACGCAGTATTTT. This encodes CASSQPGAGFTTLDTQYF.

The DNA of the CDR3 is TGTGCCAGCAGTTTCGTGAGGGCGGATGGCTACACCTTC. This gives the protein CASSFVRADGYTF. The chain is built from TRBV28 and TRBJ1-2, with unresolved D. Germline CDR1 reads MDHEN; CDR2 reads SYDVKM. The V end lost 3 bases, the J end lost 6 bases, and 11 bases lay between the germline ends. This CDR3 contains 13 residues.

The V gene is TRBV18, the J gene TRBJ2-7; possible D gene TRBD1, 6 bases. Between the trimmed V and J ends, which lost 3 bases and 0 bases, there was a span of 12 bases. CDR3 length: 15 amino acids. Germline CDR1 KGHSH, CDR2 LQKENI. CDR3 DNA: TGTGCCAGCTCACCTGGACAGTCTACCTCCTACGAGCAGTACTTC. This sequence encodes CASSPGQSTSYEQYF.

This clone was seen once. The chain employs TRBV5-5 and TRBJ2-1; no firm D call. CDR1 is SGHKS and CDR2 is YYEKEE in the germline V gene (reference sequence). The CDR3 is 12 residues long. Between the trimmed V and J ends, which lost 1 base and 6 bases, there was a span of 5 bases. The CDR3 sequence: CASSLYGNEQFF. DNA for the CDR3: TGTGCCAGCAGCTTGTACGGCAATGAGCAGTTCTTC.

V and J are TRBV4-1 and TRBJ2-7, with TRBD2 matching 8 bases. The germline V gene encodes CDR1 MGHRA and CDR2 YSYEKL. After removal of 4 bases from V and 2 bases from J, the junction contained 16 bases not matched to a gene. The CDR3 is 18 residues long. The CDR3 loop reads CASSRLKVPGGGTYEQYF. The CDR3 DNA sequence: TGCGCCAGCAGCCGTTTAAAGGTCCCCGGGGGGGGGACCTACGAGCAGTACTTC.

This clone was counted a single time. This chain connects TRBV6-1 to TRBJ1-3; 7 nucleotides match TRBD1. This CDR3 is 15 amino acids long. Germline loops: CDR1 MNHNS, CDR2 SASEGT. The ends lost 4 bases at V and 4 bases at J; junction bases unmatched: 7. CDR3 sequence: CASSAGTELGNTIYF. In nucleotides, the CDR3 is TGTGCCAGCAGTGCCGGGACAGAGCTAGGAAACACCATATATTTT.

The J gene is TRBJ2-7, the V gene TRBV18; 7 nucleotides line up with TRBD2. J lost 6 bases, V lost 0 bases, and 2 bases had no gene match. The CDR3 is made up of 13 amino acids. In germline, CDR1 is KGHSH, CDR2 LQKENI. The CDR3: CASSPPGGSEQYF. The CDR3 DNA reads TGTGCCAGCTCACCACCGGGAGGGTCCGAGCAGTACTTC.

This chain links TRBV6-1 with TRBJ1-5; TRBD1 might be the D (6 bases). Trimming cost V 3 bases and J 6 bases, with 15 bases left between them. The germline gives CDR1 MNHNS, CDR2 SASEGT. This CDR3 contains 15 residues. The CDR3 spells CASSEITGAGQPQHF. The DNA of the CDR3 is TGTGCCAGCAGTGAGATAACGGGGGCGGGTCAGCCCCAGCATTTT.

This clone was counted a single time. CDR3: CASSINYGYTF. The CDR3 DNA sequence: TGTGCCAGCAGCATTAACTATGGCTACACCTTC. The chain joins TRBV28 to TRBJ1-2; D remains unclear. The CDR3 has 11 residues. Germline CDR1 MDHEN, CDR2 SYDVKM. V was pared by 6 bases and J by 1 base, with 3 bases between.

The chain employs TRBV7-2 and TRBJ1-6, with TRBD1 matching over 8 bases. V trimming: 3 bases; J trimming: 9 bases; junction bases outside the gene matches: 10. This CDR3 is built from 16 residues. CDR1 is SGHTA and CDR2 is FQGNSA in the germline V gene. CDR3: CASSFQGQGSGSPLHF. CDR3 bases: TGTGCCAGCAGCTTCCAAGGACAGGGATCAGGTTCACCCCTCCACTTT.

The chain links TRBV5-1 to TRBJ1-1, with D possibly being TRBD1 (5 bases). V was shortened by 5 bases and J by 6 bases, with 11 bases between the two germline ends. This CDR3 is built from 12 residues. CDR1 and CDR2 (germline): SGHRS, YFSETQ. The CDR3 bases are TGCGCCAGCAGTAGGGACTTCTCTGAAGCTTTCTTT. Residues: CASSRDFSEAFF.

This chain connects TRBV11-3 to TRBJ2-7; maybe TRBD2 (5 bases). Germline V gives CDR1 SGHNT, CDR2 YENEEA. The CDR3 has 13 amino acids. V shed 1 base and J shed 2 bases, with 6 bases lying between them. The CDR3 sequence: CASSLGAAYEQYF. The CDR3 DNA follows: TGTGCCAGCAGCTTAGGAGCGGCCTACGAGCAGTACTTC.

The chain recombines TRBV7-2 with TRBJ2-5, with a weak D call TRBD2 (7 bases). The germline V and J ends were trimmed by 3 bases and 3 bases, with 23 bases remaining between them. CDR3 length: 18 residues. Germline-derived CDR1 and CDR2 are SGHTA and FQGNSA. The DNA of the CDR3 is TGTGCCAGCAGCTTCCGAAGGACGGGGGGCCAACCTAAAGAGACCCAGTACTTC. It specifies CASSFRRTGGQPKETQYF.

The chain combines TRBV13 with TRBJ2-7; 10 bases are a match to TRBD2. Germline V gene sequence: CDR1 PRHDT, CDR2 FYEKMQ (reference sequence). The CDR3 has 15 amino acids. Losses at the gene ends were 5 bases for V and 1 base for J; bases not matched to a gene: 5. Here the CDR3 DNA reads TGTGCCAGCAGCCCTCGGACTAGCGGATCCTACGAGCAGTACTTC. Its protein is CASSPRTSGSYEQYF.

The rearrangement uses TRBV19 and TRBJ2-3; D ambiguous. CDR1 and CDR2 (germline): LNHDA, SQIVND (reference sequence). V was pared by 3 bases and J by 6 bases, with 10 bases between. This CDR3 has 13 residues. The chain's CDR3 is CASSIWAWDTQYF. The CDR3 bases are TGTGCCAGTAGTATTTGGGCCTGGGATACGCAGTATTTT.